This T cell receptor (beta chain) is from a study of shared clonotypes between healthy human individuals (dated by TCRdb to the early 2020s). Concerning the study at large: The cohort included a few men and a couple of women between 18 and 49 years of age. The study deeply sequenced blood TCR repertoires of several healthy adults to estimate repertoire size and the extent of clonotype sharing between individuals. To increase sequencing depth and limit assay-specific biases, TCR repertoire library preparation and sequencing were carried out by different laboratories using diverse techniques. Each donor's leukapheresis produced roughly between roughly 0.9 and 9 billion PBMCs. Per donor, three plates each were used for CD4 naive and CD4 memory, two for CD8 naive, and one for CD8 memory. Overall study results and their limits: Higher generation probabilities were observed for clonotypes shared by all four sorted-subset donors than for non-shared clonotypes. Approximately 5% of naive CD4, around 4% of naive CD8, about 2.1% of memory CD4, and about 0.4% of memory CD8 clonotypes were shared across a few donors. Because the study included a small number of donors, the genetic and exposure-history diversity represented was limited. Even with the large sequencing depth, rarefaction of the sorted-subset datasets indicated that sequencing was incomplete. Sampling was restricted to blood, and TCR repertoires in tissues likely differ from the TCR repertoires found in blood. Pairwise subsampling led to the expectation that sequencing depth would affect the degree of clonotype sharing among donors. Naive subsets generally had larger estimated clonotype richness than memory subsets did.

Using the deep immunoSEQ assay, TCR CDR3 regions were amplified from genomic DNA by multiplex PCR. Genomic DNA extracted from each cell subset was distributed evenly over all wells of several immunoSEQ 96-well plates, and each plate served as one replicate. Each replicate PCR for sorted subsets received around 0.2 ug genomic DNA, equal to roughly 30,000 T cell genomes. Purified libraries were quantified with a Qubit 3.0 fluorometer, sized on a Bioanalyzer 2100, and re-quantified with the KAPA Library Quantification kit. A separate single-read 150-cycle Illumina NextSeq 550 flow cell was used to sequence each immunoSEQ 96-well plate. In the authors' own workflow: The immunoSEQ output contained only junctional sequences without quality scores, so filtering could not match that applied to full-length reads. Sequences were annotated with PyIR, a Python wrapper for IgBLAST v1.9, using IMGT germline references to assign V/J genes and CDR3. Any read was removed if the V/J assignment was weak (E-value above 1e-6), the CDR3 was missing, or the read contained stop codons, out-of-frame junctions, or ambiguous translated residues. A V3J clonotype was defined by an identical inferred V gene, J gene, and CDR3 amino acid sequence. To compute the percentage overlap between repertoires, the number of shared unique clonotypes was divided by the size of the smaller repertoire. Richness of each repertoire was evaluated using RTK rarefaction, the Chao1 estimator, and Recon v2.1 estimates of unobserved clonotypes. Generation probabilities were computed with OLGA for all TCRbeta clonotypes obtained by the gDNA method from four donors. Held by TCRdb, this immuneACCESS table contains in-frame sequences only and omits some clones. Under half of the omission traces to an unresolved V gene where checked; the cause of the rest is unknown. V and J calls and clone size are those listed in that table; D and trimming were worked out from the DNA. Counted in this sample were roughly 660,000 clones; 90% of them appeared once. The top ten clones comprise 34% of the sample.

Donors were healthy HIV-negative adults with no recently reported acute infections or vaccinations. Only Caucasian adults living in Nashville, Tennessee, USA were represented among the donors. CD8 memory samples were composed of magnetically selected CD45RO+ cells combined with CCR7-negative CD45RA+ effector memory (TemRA) cells. After blood collection by leukapheresis, PBMCs were isolated using Ficoll-Histopaque density gradient centrifugation and then cryopreserved in the vapor phase of liquid nitrogen. Analytical flow cytometry was used to check the purity and quantity of every magnetically sorted T cell population. Genomic DNA was isolated from each sorted fraction and quantified by UV absorbance on a Nanodrop 2000c. The CDR3 contains 16 residues, cysteine and phenylalanine counted. CDR3 DNA only is kept here, 48 bases in frame from base 1. V sheds 3 bases and J sheds 0 bases, leaving 12 bases between their ends. CDR1 and CDR2 were assigned from the germline V gene (reference sequence) as LNHNV and YYDKDF.

Worth noting for this clone: Its antigen is currently not known. Nothing much larger sits one base from this clone, and base qualities are not available.

What was sequenced was memory CD8+ T cells from PBMCs. The cell subset or site label, read with the paper, signifies: CD45RO+ cells pooled with CCR7-negative TemRA cells. This receptor chain uses TRBV15 and TRBJ2-1; D gene: possibly TRBD2, on 6 matching bases. The TCR was taken from a young man in good health. Some clones in this sample may be carry-over from other donors' samples. CDR3 sequence: CATSRTKLASYNEQFF. The DNA sequence is TGTGCCACCAGCAGGACAAAACTAGCCTCCTACAATGAGCAGTTCTTC.